This is a list of T cell receptor beta chains from one sample in a study of metastatic and nonmetastatic thyroid tumors. TCRdb re-called clones from the PCR reads using MiXCR. The profile shows under 35,000 clones, about 30% of them singletons. Sequences were obtained from blood. All receptors come from a female donor with papillary thyroid cancer or a benign thyroid nodule (not recorded which). Some clones in this sample may be carry-over from other donors' samples. Each CDR3 is given with its conserved first and last residue. Fields, in order: clone size, CDR3 length, J gene, V gene, D gene, CDR3 DNA, CDR3 protein. A D gene is named only where the DNA matches it firmly. The size entry is marked missing in some rows and otherwise reads once, few, many or a size class.

size: NA
length: 14
J: TRBJ2-2
V: TRBV30
D: TRBD2
DNA: TGTGCCTGGAGTCGGACTAGTTCGGCCGGGGAGCTGTTTTTT
CDR3: CAWSRTSSAGELFF

size: many
length: 15
J: TRBJ2-3
V: TRBV19
D: TRBD2
DNA: TGTGCCAGTAGTATCGGTAGCGGGACCACAGATACGCAGTATTTT
CDR3: CASSIGSGTTDTQYF

size: few
length: 14
J: TRBJ1-2
V: TRBV24-1
D: NA
DNA: TGTGCCACCAGTGGAGGGACGGATCGCGTCGGCTACACCTTC
CDR3: CATSGGTDRVGYTF

size: many
length: 12
J: TRBJ1-2
V: TRBV20-1
D: TRBD1
DNA: TGCAGTGCCACAAAGACAGGGCATGGCTACACCTTC
CDR3: CSATKTGHGYTF

size: NA
length: 14
J: TRBJ1-3
V: TRBV14
D: NA
DNA: TGTGCCAGCAGCCACCGGGGGGTTGGAAACACCATATATTTT
CDR3: CASSHRGVGNTIYF

size: many
length: 14
J: TRBJ1-3
V: TRBV30
D: NA
DNA: TGTGCCTGGAGTGGGAGGGGGACTGGAAACACCATATATTTT
CDR3: CAWSGRGTGNTIYF

size: few
length: 13
J: TRBJ2-7
V: TRBV7-2
D: NA
DNA: TGTGCCAGCAGCTTAAGGGCGTCCCACGAGCAGTACTTC
CDR3: CASSLRASHEQYF

size: NA
length: 15
J: TRBJ1-6
V: TRBV11-2
D: NA
DNA: TGTGCCAGCATCTTAGAGGGGATGTACTGGTCACCCCTCCACTTT
CDR3: CASILEGMYWSPLHF

size: NA
length: 16
J: TRBJ2-1
V: TRBV11-1
D: TRBD2
DNA: TGTGCCAGCAGCTGTCCGGGGGGATTGAAAGTCAATGTGCAGTTCTTC
CDR3: CASSCPGGLKVNVQFF

size: NA
length: 13
J: TRBJ2-7
V: TRBV14
D: NA
DNA: TGTGCCAGCAGCCAAGAGAGGTTTTACGAGCAGTACTTC
CDR3: CASSQERFYEQYF

size: NA
length: 15
J: TRBJ1-2
V: TRBV3-1
D: NA
DNA: TGTGCCAGCAGCCTTTCCGCTGGTCTAGGCTATGGCTACACCTTC
CDR3: CASSLSAGLGYGYTF

size: many
length: 16
J: TRBJ2-5
V: TRBV7-8
D: NA
DNA: TGTGCCAGCAGCTTAGCGCGGGGACCAGACCAAGAGACCCAGTACTTC
CDR3: CASSLARGPDQETQYF

size: many
length: 15
J: TRBJ2-7
V: TRBV10-3
D: TRBD1
DNA: TGTGCCATCAGTGAGTCGGGGGACAGCTCCTACGAGCAGTACTTC
CDR3: CAISESGDSSYEQYF

size: NA
length: 17
J: TRBJ1-1
V: TRBV29-1
D: TRBD1
DNA: TGCTGCGTCCTCCAGGGACAGGGACCCTCGCTGAACACTGAAGCTTTCTTT
CDR3: CCVLQGQGPSLNTEAFF

size: NA
length: 15
J: TRBJ2-7
V: TRBV5-1
D: TRBD1
DNA: TGCGCCAGCAGCTTGACCGGGACAGGGGTCTACGAGCAGTACTTC
CDR3: CASSLTGTGVYEQYF

size: medium-sized
length: 12
J: TRBJ2-7
V: TRBV18
D: NA
DNA: TGTGCCAGCTCACCAGGGGGCGCAGTGCAGTACTTC
CDR3: CASSPGGAVQYF

size: many
length: 15
J: TRBJ2-1
V: TRBV4-2
D: NA
DNA: TGTGCCAGCAGCCAAGATTACCCCCTAGCGTATGAGCAGTTCTTC
CDR3: CASSQDYPLAYEQFF

size: many
length: 16
J: TRBJ2-3
V: TRBV5-6
D: TRBD1
DNA: TGTGCCAGCAGCATCCGGGACAGGGTACCCACAGATACGCAGTATTTT
CDR3: CASSIRDRVPTDTQYF

size: NA
length: 15
J: TRBJ2-7
V: TRBV5-1
D: TRBD2
DNA: TGCGCCAGCAGCTTGGGACTAGCGGGAGACTACGAGCAGTACTTC
CDR3: CASSLGLAGDYEQYF

size: NA
length: 12
J: TRBJ1-1
V: TRBV28
D: NA
DNA: TGTGCCAGCAGTTTCACATACACTGAAGCTTTCTTT
CDR3: CASSFTYTEAFF

size: many
length: 14
J: TRBJ1-3
V: TRBV10-3
D: NA
DNA: TGTGCCATCAGTGCATCGGGCGCTGGAAACACCATATATTTT
CDR3: CAISASGAGNTIYF